The T cell receptor (beta chain) under discussion was sequenced for a study of cytomegalovirus exposure and HLA in healthy donors. Study overall: HLA-typed donors were the source of around 80 million unique TCRs, which an early data release held. General study points: Presence/absence results assume similar sequencing depth per donor, which may not hold. Sequencing artifact likely explains a cluster of highly shared sequence variants.

Worth noting for this clone: No antigen is known for it.

The PCR used 60 Vbeta and 13 Jbeta primers. Repertoires were generated with immunoSEQ multiplex PCR, while TCRdb's copy carries only in-frame clones and drops some. The sample lists 90,000 to 110,000 clones, roughly 76% occurring once. This CDR3 region has 15 residues. CDR1 is KGHSH and CDR2 is LQKENI in the germline V gene. V trimming: 6 bases; J trimming: 1 base; junction bases outside the gene matches: 8. When sampled, the donors appeared nominally healthy, though they likely had unrecorded immune exposures. The TCR comes from a woman between 45 and 65 years old in good health and CMV-seropositive. The chain couples TRBV18 to TRBJ2-7; 8 positions agree with TRBD2. Specimen: PBMCs. CDR3 region: CASSYSGGTSYEQYF. The CDR3 bases are TGTGCCAGCTCTTACAGCGGGGGAACTTCCTACGAGCAGTACTTC.